The 5 T cell receptor beta chains presented below share a single source sample, sequenced in a study of PD-1 blockade in classical Hodgkin lymphoma. The protocol was immunoSEQ multiplex PCR, while the TCRdb copy is restricted to in-frame clones and leaves out a portion. The sample shows some 86,000 clones, just over 90% of them seen only once. Stated time point: cycle 4 day 1 (C4D1), after 6 weeks of nivolumab. There was relapse after autologous stem cell transplantation in every patient, and there was variation in brentuximab vedotin exposure. The specimen was peripheral blood mononuclear cells (PBMCs), collected before the fourth cycle of nivolumab. The source is a human donor with classical Hodgkin lymphoma.

The chain recombines TRBV27 with TRBJ1-3; D remains unclear. CDR3 length: 13 amino acids. V was clipped by 5 bases and J by 14 bases, with 19 bases between them. CDR1 and CDR2 from the germline V gene are MNHEY and SMNVEV (reference sequence). The CDR3 reads CASSVQPRAHLYF. CDR3 nucleotides: TGTGCCAGCAGTGTCCAACCTAGGGCCCACCTATATTTT.

This clone has a single count. V is TRBV7-8 and J is TRBJ2-7, with 12 bases fitting TRBD1. CDR3 length: 15 residues. J was trimmed by 7 bases and V by 0 bases; bases with no gene match: 4. Germline V gene sequence: CDR1 SGHVS, CDR2 FQNEAQ. This CDR3 reads CASSLAGQGAREQYF. CDR3 in DNA: TGTGCCAGCAGCTTAGCGGGACAGGGGGCGCGGGAGCAGTACTTC. Full variable domain (remainder filled in from reference TRBV7-8 and TRBJ2-7): GAGVSQSPRYKVAKRGQDVALRCDPISGHVSLFWYQQALGQGPEFLTYFQNEAQLDKSGLPSDRFFAERPEGSVSTLKIQRTQQEDSAVYLCASSLAGQGAREQYFGPGTRLTVT.

The J gene is TRBJ1-2, the V gene TRBV19, with D possibly TRBD1 on 5 matching bases. The CDR3 loop spans 16 amino acids. Germline lookup yields CDR1 LNHDA and CDR2 SQIVND (reference sequence). Trimming left V 7 bases short and J 7 bases short, with 25 bases between. In nucleotides, the CDR3 is TGTGCCAGTACCGCAGGAGCGGGGGTGGGTTTTTTTGGCTACACCTTC. It translates to CASTAGAGVGFFGYTF.

V and J are TRBV7-7 and TRBJ2-2, with D uncertain. CDR1 SSHAT and CDR2 FNYEAQ come from the germline V gene (reference sequence). CDR3 length: 15 residues. V was pared by 2 bases and J by 6 bases, with 13 bases between. In DNA form, the CDR3 reads TGTGCCAGCAGCTTACTAGTGGGTAGTTCCGGGGAGCTGTTTTTT. As protein: CASSLLVGSSGELFF. Supplemented by reference TRBV7-7 and TRBJ2-2, the full variable domain reads GAGVSQSPRYKVTKRGQDVTLRCDPISSHATLYWYQQALGQGPEFLTYFNYEAQPDKSGLPSDRFSAERPEGSISTLTIQRTEQRDSAMYRCASSLLVGSSGELFFGEGSRLTVL.

The chain carries TRBV7-8 and TRBJ2-2; TRBD1 matches 8 bases. The ends lost 5 bases at V and 6 bases at J; junction bases unmatched: 11. Germline CDR1 SGHVS, CDR2 FQNEAQ. There are 16 residues in the CDR3. As DNA, the CDR3 is TGTGCCAGCAGCCTCTGGACAGGGACTTCCCCCGGGGAGCTGTTTTTT. It is translated as CASSLWTGTSPGELFF.